This T cell receptor beta chain came from a study of control samples from healthy donors and cancer patients. The data were produced by immunoSEQ multiplex PCR, yet TCRdb's version contains in-frame clones alone and is incomplete. This sample carries 170,000 or so clones, about 93% of them seen once, and the ten largest clones take approximately 1.5%. This CDR3 has 15 amino acids. J gave up 3 bases and V 5 bases, and 4 bases lay outside the gene matches. Germline values: CDR1 SGHRS, CDR2 YFSETQ. The chain carries TRBV5-1 and TRBJ2-2, with TRBD1 matching 10 bases. This TCR was recovered from a man younger than 35 in good health. The sample was blood. CDR3 sequence (DNA): TGCGCCAGCAGGGCCGGGACAGGGGACACCGGGGAGCTGTTTTTT. This encodes CASRAGTGDTGELFF. The variable domain in full, completed from reference TRBV5-1 and TRBJ2-2, reads KAGVTQTPRYLIKTRGQQVTLSCSPISGHRSVSWYQQTPGQGLQFLFEYFSETQRNKGNFPGRFSGRQFSNSRSEMNVSTLELGDSALYLCASRAGTGDTGELFFGEGSRLTVL.